This T cell receptor beta chain was recovered during a study of T cell responses to AZD1222 COVID-19 vaccine. As for the study in general: Both about-4-week and about-12-week second-dose recipients were combined.

Measured with immunoSEQ multiplex PCR; TCRdb has only the in-frame clones, and not every one. The sample yields 60,000 to 65,000 clones, around 84% seen once. This CDR3 has 13 residues. Trimming cost V 3 bases and J 6 bases, with 12 bases left between them. CDR1 SGHDN and CDR2 FVKESK come from the germline V gene. This specimen consisted of peripheral blood, obtained on day 0 of AZD1222 vaccination. The chain combines TRBV14 with TRBJ2-7; D unresolved. This TCR was recovered from an adult in good health. The CDR3 region has the DNA TGTGCCAGCAGCCAGCCAGACTTGGGCGAGCAGTACTTC. Translated, it gives CASSQPDLGEQYF.